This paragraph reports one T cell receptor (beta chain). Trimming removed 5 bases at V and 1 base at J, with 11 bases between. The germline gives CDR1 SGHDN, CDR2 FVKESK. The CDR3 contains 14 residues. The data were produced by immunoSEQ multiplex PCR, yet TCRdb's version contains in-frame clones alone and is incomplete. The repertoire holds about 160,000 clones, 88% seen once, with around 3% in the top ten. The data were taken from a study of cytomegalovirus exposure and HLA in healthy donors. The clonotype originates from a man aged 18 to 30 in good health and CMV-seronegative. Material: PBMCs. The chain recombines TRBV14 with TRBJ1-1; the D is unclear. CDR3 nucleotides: TGTGCCAGCAGCAAACTACGGGGGAACACTGAAGCTTTCTTT. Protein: CASSKLRGNTEAFF.